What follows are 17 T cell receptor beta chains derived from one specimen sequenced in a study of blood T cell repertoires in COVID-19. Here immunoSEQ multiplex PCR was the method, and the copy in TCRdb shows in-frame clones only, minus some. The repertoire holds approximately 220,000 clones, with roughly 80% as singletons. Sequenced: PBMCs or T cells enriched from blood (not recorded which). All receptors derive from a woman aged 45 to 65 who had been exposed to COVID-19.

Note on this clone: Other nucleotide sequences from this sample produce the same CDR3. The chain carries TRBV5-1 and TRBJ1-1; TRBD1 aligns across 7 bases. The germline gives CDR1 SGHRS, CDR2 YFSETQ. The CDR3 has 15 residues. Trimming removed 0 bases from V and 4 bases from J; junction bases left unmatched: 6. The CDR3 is CASSLGAGGSTEAFF. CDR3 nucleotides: TGCGCCAGCAGCTTGGGTGCAGGGGGGAGCACTGAAGCTTTCTTT.

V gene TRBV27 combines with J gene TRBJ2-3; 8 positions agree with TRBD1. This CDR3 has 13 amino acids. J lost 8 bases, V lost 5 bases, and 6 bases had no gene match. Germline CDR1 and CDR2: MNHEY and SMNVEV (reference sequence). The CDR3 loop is CASSPWTGSTQYF. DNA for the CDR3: TGTGCCAGCAGTCCCTGGACAGGGAGTACGCAGTATTTT.

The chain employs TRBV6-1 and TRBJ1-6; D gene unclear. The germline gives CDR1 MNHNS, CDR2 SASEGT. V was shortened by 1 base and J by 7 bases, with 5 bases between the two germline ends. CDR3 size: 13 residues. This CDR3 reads CASSEERNSPLHF. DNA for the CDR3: TGTGCCAGCAGTGAAGAGCGGAATTCACCCCTCCACTTT.

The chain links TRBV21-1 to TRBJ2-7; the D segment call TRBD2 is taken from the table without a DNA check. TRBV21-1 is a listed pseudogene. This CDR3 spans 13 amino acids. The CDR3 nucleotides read TGTGCCAGCAGCAAGAGGGAGTTGTACGAGCAGTACTTC. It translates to CASSKRELYEQYF.

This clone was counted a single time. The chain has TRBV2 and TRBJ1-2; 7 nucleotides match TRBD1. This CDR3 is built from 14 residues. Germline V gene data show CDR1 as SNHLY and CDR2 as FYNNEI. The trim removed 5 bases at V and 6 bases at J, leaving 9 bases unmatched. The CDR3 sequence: CASSRDSLSDGYTF. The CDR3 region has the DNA TGTGCCAGCAGTAGGGACAGCCTGTCGGATGGCTACACCTTC.

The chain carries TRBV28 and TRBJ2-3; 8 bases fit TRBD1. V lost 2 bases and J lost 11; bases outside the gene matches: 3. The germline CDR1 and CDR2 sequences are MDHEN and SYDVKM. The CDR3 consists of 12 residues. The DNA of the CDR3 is TGTGCCAGCAGTTTAAGAGGGACAGGGCAGTATTTT. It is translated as CASSLRGTGQYF.

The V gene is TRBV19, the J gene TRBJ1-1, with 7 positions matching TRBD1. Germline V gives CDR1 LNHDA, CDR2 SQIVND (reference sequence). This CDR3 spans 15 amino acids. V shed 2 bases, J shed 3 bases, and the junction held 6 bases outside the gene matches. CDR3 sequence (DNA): TGTGCCAGTAGTATATTCGACAGGGTGGACACTGAAGCTTTCTTT. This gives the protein CASSIFDRVDTEAFF.

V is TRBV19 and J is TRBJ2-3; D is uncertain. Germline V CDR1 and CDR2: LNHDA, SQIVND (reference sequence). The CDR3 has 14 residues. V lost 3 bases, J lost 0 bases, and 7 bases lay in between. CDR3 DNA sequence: TGTGCCAGTAGTATGGTACAGAGCACAGATACGCAGTATTTT. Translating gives CASSMVQSTDTQYF.

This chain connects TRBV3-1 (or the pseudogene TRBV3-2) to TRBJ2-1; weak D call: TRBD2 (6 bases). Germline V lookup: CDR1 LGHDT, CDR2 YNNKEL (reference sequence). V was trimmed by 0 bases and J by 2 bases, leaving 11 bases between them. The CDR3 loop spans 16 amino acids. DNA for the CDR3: TGTGCCAGCAGCCAAGATTGGAGGGCTCCCTACAATGAGCAGTTCTTC. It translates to CASSQDWRAPYNEQFF.

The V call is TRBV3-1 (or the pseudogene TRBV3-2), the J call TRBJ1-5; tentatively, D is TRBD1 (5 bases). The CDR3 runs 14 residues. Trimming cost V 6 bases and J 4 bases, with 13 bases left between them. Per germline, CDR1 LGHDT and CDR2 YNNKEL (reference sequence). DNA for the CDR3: TGTGCCAGCAGTCCCCCCCCAGGGAATCAGCCCCAGCATTTT. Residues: CASSPPPGNQPQHF.

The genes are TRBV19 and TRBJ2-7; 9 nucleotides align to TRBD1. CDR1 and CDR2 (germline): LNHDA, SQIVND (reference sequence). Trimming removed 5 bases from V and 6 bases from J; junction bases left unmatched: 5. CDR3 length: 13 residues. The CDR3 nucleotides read TGTGCCAGTAGTTGGGACAGGGTCTCCGAGCAGTACTTC. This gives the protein CASSWDRVSEQYF.

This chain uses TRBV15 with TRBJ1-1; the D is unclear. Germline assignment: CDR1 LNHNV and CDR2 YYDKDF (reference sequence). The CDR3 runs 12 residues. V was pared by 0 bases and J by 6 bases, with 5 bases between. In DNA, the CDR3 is TGTGCCACCAGCAGAGATCGTGCTGAAGCTTTCTTT. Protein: CATSRDRAEAFF.

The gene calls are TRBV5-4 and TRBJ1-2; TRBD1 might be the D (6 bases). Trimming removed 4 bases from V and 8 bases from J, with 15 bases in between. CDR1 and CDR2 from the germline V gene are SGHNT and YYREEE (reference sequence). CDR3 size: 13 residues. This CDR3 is CASSPEGGRGYTF. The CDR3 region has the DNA TGTGCCAGCAGCCCGGAGGGGGGGCGCGGCTACACCTTC.

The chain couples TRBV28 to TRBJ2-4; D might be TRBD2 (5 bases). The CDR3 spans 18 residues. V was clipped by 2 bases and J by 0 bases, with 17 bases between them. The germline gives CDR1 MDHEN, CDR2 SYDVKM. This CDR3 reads CASSLSPGDIGAKNIQYF. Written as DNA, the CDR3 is TGTGCCAGCAGTTTAAGCCCCGGGGATATTGGAGCCAAAAACATTCAGTACTTC. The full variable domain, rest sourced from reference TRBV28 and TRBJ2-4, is DVKVTQSSRYLVKRTGEKVFLECVQDMDHENMFWYRQDPGLGLRLIYFSYDVKMKEKGDIPEGYSVSREKKERFSLILESASTNQTSMYLCASSLSPGDIGAKNIQYFGAGTRLSVL.

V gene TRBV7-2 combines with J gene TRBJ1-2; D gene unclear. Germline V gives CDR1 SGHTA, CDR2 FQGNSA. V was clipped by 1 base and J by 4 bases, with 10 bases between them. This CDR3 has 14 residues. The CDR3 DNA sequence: TGTGCCAGCAGCTTAGAAGCAGACATCTATGGCTACACCTTC. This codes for CASSLEADIYGYTF.

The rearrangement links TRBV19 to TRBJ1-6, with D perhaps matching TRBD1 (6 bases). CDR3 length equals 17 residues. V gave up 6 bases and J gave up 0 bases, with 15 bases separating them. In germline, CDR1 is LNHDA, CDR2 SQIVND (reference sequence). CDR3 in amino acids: CASRGGNRPSYNSPLHF. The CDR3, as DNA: TGTGCCAGTAGAGGGGGAAACCGTCCCTCCTATAATTCACCCCTCCACTTT.

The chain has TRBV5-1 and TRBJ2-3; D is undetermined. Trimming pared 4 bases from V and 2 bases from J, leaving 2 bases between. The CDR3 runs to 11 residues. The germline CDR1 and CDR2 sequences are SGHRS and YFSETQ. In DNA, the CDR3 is TGCGCCAGCAGCCTCACAGATACGCAGTATTTT. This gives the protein CASSLTDTQYF.